This T cell receptor (beta chain) was recorded in a study of cytomegalovirus exposure and HLA in healthy donors. General observations from the study: The majority of TCR sequences were rare, yet some public TCRs appeared in many donors. From TCR beta sequences, most subjects' HLA-A and HLA-B alleles were reportedly predicted accurately. About 87% or about 30% of the time was how often most TCR beta V segments were productive, according to an earlier analysis.

The CDR3 extends over 16 amino acids. Unmatched junction bases numbered 8, after V lost 2 bases and J lost 6 bases. Germline CDR1 and CDR2: MNHEY and SVGAGI. PCR employed 60 Vbeta and 13 Jbeta primers. TCRdb keeps only in-frame clones here, not all; method: immunoSEQ multiplex PCR. The repertoire consists of 120,000 to 150,000 clones, with roughly two thirds occurring once and the leading ten covering around 1.8%. A remark on this clone: Its antigen is still unknown.

Source material: PBMCs. This TCR was sampled from a male donor in good health and CMV-seronegative. The chain uses TRBV6-5 and TRBJ2-1, with TRBD2 matching over 9 bases. The CDR3 spells CASSYAAGGVPNEQFF. CDR3 sequence (DNA): TGTGCCAGCAGTTACGCAGCGGGGGGAGTCCCCAATGAGCAGTTCTTC.